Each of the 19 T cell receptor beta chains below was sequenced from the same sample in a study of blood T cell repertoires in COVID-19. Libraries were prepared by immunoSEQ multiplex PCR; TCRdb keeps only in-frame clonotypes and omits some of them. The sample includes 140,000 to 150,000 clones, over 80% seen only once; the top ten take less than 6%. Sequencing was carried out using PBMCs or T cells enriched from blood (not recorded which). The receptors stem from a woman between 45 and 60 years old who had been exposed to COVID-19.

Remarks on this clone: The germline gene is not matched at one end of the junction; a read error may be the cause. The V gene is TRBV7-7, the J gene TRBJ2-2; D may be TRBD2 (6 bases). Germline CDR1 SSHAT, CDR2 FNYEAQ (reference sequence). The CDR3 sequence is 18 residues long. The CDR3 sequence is CASSRTKPGLMNTGELFF. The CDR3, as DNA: TGTGCTAGCAGCCGAACCAAACCGGGACTGATGAACACCGGGGAGCTGTTTTTT.

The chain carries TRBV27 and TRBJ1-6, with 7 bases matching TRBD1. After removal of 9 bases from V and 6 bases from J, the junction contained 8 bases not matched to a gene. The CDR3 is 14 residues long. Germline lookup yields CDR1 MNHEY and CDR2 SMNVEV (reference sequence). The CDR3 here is CARITRTGNSPLHF. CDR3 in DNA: TGTGCCAGGATCACCAGGACAGGTAATTCACCCCTCCACTTT.

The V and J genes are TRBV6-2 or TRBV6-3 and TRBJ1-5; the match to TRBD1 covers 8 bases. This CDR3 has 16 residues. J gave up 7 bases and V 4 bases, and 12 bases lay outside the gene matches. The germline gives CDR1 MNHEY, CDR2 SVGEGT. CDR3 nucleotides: TGTGCCAGCAGTTCCCCCTCGACAGGGGTGGCGCAGCCCCAGCATTTT. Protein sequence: CASSSPSTGVAQPQHF.

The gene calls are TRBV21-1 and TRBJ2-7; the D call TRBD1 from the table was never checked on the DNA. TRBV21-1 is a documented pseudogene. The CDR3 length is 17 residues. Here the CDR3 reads CASSNGDPGTVNYEQYF. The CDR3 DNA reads TGTGCCAGCAGCAACGGCGATCCCGGGACAGTGAACTACGAGCAGTACTTC.

CDR3 in DNA: TGTGCCAGCTACACAGGGGACACCGGGGAGCTGTTTTTT. Its translation: CASYTGDTGELFF. The V gene is TRBV12-3 or TRBV12-4, the J gene TRBJ2-2; 7 bases map to TRBD1. CDR3 length equals 13 residues. V was clipped by 8 bases and J by 3 bases; unmatched bases: 3.

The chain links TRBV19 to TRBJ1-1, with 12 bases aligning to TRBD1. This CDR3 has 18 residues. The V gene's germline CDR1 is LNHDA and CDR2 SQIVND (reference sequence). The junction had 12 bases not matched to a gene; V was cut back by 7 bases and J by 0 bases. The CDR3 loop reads CASNSLRDRGRVNTEAFF. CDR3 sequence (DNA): TGTGCCAGTAATTCTCTCCGGGACAGGGGGCGCGTGAACACTGAAGCTTTCTTT.

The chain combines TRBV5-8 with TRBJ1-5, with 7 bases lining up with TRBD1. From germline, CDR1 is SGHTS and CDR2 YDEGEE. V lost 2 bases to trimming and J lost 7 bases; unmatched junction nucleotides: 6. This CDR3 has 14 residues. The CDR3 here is CASSFVAGGQPQHF. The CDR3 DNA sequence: TGTGCCAGCAGCTTTGTGGCAGGGGGGCAGCCCCAGCATTTT.

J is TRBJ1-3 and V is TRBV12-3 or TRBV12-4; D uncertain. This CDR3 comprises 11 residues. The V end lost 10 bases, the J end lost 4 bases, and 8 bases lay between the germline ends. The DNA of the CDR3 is TGTGCCACCGGGAGGGGAAACACCATATATTTT. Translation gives CATGRGNTIYF.

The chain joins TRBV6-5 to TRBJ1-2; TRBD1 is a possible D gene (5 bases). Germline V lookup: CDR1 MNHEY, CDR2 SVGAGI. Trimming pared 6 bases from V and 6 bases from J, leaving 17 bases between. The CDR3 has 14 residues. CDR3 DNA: TGTGCCAGCAGCTTAAGGGGAGGTGGCGATGGCTACACCTTC. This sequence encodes CASSLRGGGDGYTF.

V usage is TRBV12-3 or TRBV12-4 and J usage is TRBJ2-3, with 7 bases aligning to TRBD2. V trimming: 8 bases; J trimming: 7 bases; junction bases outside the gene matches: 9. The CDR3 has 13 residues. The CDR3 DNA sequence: TGTGCCAGCCGCCCCCTAGCGGTATATACGCAGTATTTT. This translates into CASRPLAVYTQYF.

The CDR3 loop is CATARNPGQPSTNEKLFF. The CDR3 coding sequence is TGCGCCACCGCTAGAAACCCGGGACAGCCTTCAACTAATGAAAAACTGTTTTTT. The J gene is TRBJ1-4, the V gene TRBV5-1; 7 positions agree with TRBD1. Trimming removed 9 bases from V and 0 bases from J; junction bases left unmatched: 17. The germline V gene encodes CDR1 SGHRS and CDR2 YFSETQ. CDR3 size: 18 residues.

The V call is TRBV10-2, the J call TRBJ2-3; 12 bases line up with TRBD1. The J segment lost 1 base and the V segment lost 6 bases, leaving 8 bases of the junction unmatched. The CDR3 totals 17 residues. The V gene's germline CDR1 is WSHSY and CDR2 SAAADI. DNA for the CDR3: TGCGCCAGCAGACCGGGACAGGGGGCACTCGGCACAGATACGCAGTATTTT. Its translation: CASRPGQGALGTDTQYF.

CDR3 nucleotides: TGTGCCAGCAGTTTAGGCGGTATTCGGAGCACTGAAGCTTTCTTT. Its translation: CASSLGGIRSTEAFF. This chain connects TRBV28 to TRBJ1-1, with D uncertain. In germline, CDR1 is MDHEN, CDR2 SYDVKM. The CDR3 runs to 15 residues. Trimming took off 2 bases at V and 4 bases at J, with 14 bases between the two ends. The full variable domain, rest sourced from reference TRBV28 and TRBJ1-1, is DVKVTQSSRYLVKRTGEKVFLECVQDMDHENMFWYRQDPGLGLRLIYFSYDVKMKEKGDIPEGYSVSREKKERFSLILESASTNQTSMYLCASSLGGIRSTEAFFGQGTRLTVV.

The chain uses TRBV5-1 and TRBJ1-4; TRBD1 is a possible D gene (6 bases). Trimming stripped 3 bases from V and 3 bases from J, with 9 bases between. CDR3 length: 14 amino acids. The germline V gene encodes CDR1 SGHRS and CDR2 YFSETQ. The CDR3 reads CASSSGQPNEKLFF. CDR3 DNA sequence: TGCGCCAGCAGCTCGGGACAACCTAATGAAAAACTGTTTTTT.

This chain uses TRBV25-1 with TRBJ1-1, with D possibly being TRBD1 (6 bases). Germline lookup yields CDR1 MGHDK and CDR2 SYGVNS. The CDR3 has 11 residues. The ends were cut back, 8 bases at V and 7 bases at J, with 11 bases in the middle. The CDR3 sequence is CASRGAVEAFF. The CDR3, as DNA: TGTGCCAGCCGGGGGGCAGTTGAAGCTTTCTTT. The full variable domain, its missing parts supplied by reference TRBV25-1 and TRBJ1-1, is EADIYQTPRYLVIGTGKKITLECSQTMGHDKMYWYQQDPGMELHLIHYSYGVNSTEKGDLSSESTVSRIRTEHFPLTLESARPSHTSQYLCASRGAVEAFFGQGTRLTVV.

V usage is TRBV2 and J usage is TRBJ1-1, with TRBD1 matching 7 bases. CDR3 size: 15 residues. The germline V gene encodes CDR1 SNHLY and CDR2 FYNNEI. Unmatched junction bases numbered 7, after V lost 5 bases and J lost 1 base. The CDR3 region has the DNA TGTGCCAGCAGTCAGACAGGGTTGGAGAACACTGAAGCTTTCTTT. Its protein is CASSQTGLENTEAFF.

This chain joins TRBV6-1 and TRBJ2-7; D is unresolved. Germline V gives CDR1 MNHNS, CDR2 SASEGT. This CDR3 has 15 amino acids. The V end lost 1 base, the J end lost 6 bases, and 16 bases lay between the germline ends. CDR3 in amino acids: CASSEVPRVAFEQYF. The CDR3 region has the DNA TGTGCCAGCAGTGAAGTCCCCCGGGTAGCTTTCGAGCAGTACTTC.

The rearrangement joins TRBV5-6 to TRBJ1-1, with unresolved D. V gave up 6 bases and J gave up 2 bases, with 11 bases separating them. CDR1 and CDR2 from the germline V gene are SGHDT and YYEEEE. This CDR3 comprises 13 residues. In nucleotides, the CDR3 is TGTGCCAGCACCGCGGGAGGAAACACTGAAGCTTTCTTT. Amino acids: CASTAGGNTEAFF.

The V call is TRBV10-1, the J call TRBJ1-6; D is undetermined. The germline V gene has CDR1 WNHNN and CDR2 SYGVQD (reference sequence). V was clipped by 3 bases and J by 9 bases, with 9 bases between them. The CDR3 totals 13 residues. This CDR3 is CASSEDTSSPLHF. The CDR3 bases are TGCGCCAGCAGTGAAGACACATCTTCACCCCTCCACTTT.